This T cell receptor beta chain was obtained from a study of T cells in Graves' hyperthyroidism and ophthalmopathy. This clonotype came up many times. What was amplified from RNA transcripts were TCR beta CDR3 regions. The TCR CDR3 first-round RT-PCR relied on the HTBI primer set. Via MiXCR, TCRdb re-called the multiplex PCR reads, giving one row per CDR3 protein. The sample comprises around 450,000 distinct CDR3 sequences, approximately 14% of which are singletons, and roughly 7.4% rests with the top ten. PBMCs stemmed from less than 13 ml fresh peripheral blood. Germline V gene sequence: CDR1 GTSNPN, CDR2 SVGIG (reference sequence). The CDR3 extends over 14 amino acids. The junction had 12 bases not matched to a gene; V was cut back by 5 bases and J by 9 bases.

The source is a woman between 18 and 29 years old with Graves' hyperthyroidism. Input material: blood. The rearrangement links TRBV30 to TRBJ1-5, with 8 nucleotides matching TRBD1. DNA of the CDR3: TGTGCCTGGGGTTCCGGGACAGGCTATGGGCCCCAGCATTTT. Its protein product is CAWGSGTGYGPQHF.